The source of this T cell receptor beta chain is a study of T-cell reconstitution after alpha-beta-depleted transplantation in children. The library targeted TCRbeta and was prepared with unique molecular identifiers. Using its own MiXCR run on the PCR reads, TCRdb lists one record per CDR3 protein. Among more than 150,000 distinct CDR3 sequences, approximately 14% were seen once, and the ten largest hold roughly 13%. There are 14 residues in the CDR3. Germline V gives CDR1 SGHNT, CDR2 YENEEA. The germline V and J ends were trimmed by 5 bases and 1 base, with 11 bases remaining between them. The material sequenced was PBMCs from the stem cell graft donor, taken from the stem cell graft. The sequence was obtained from a human donor who donated a stem cell graft to a child with acute lymphoblastic leukemia. This sequence joins TRBV11-3 and TRBJ1-1; the D gene is possibly TRBD1 (5 bases). This chain's CDR3 is CASSLEGRNTEAFF. CDR3 bases: TGTGCCAGCAGCCTCGAGGGGAGGAACACTGAAGCTTTCTTT.